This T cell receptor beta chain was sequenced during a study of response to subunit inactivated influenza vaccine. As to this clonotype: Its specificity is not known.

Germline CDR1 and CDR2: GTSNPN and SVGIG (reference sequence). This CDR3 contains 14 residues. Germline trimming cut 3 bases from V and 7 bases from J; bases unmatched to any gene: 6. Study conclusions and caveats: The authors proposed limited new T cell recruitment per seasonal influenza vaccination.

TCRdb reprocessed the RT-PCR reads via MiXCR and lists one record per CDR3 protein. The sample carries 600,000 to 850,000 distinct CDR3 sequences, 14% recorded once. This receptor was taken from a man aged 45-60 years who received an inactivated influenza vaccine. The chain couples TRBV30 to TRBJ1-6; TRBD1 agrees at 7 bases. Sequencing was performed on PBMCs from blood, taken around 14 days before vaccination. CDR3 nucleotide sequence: TGTGCCTGGAGGCTAGGGACAGCCAATTCACCCCTCCACTTT. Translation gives CAWRLGTANSPLHF.